The 29 T cell receptor beta chains below come from one sample, sequenced in a study of blood T cell repertoires in COVID-19. TCRdb's table, derived via immunoSEQ multiplex PCR, lists solely in-frame clones and lacks some. The sample shows roughly 60,000 clones, 87% of them seen only once. The sequenced material came from peripheral blood. The receptor source for this set is a human donor with acute or convalescent COVID-19. The donor label of this sample is uncertain.

The chain employs TRBV5-6 and TRBJ2-4; no clear D. The length of the CDR3 is 13 residues. V was cut by 4 bases and J by 4 bases, with 9 bases left in between. Per germline, CDR1 SGHDT and CDR2 YYEEEE. CDR3 residues: CASSPTAKNIQYF. For the CDR3, the DNA is TGTGCCAGCAGCCCTACAGCAAAAAACATTCAGTACTTC.

The genes are TRBV5-1 and TRBJ2-3, with a weak D call TRBD2 (6 bases). CDR3 size: 14 residues. The germline V gene has CDR1 SGHRS and CDR2 YFSETQ. V was pared by 6 bases and J by 7 bases, with 18 bases between. The CDR3 sequence: CASKKGGAPNTQYF. The CDR3 nucleotides read TGCGCCAGCAAAAAGGGCGGGGCGCCGAATACGCAGTATTTT.

This chain uses TRBV19 with TRBJ2-2, with 9 bases matching TRBD2. Germline V gives CDR1 LNHDA, CDR2 SQIVND (reference sequence). The V and J ends lost 8 bases and 4 bases, in that order; junction bases with no gene match: 8. The CDR3 covers 15 residues. The CDR3 region is CASGIAGVSTGELFF. CDR3 DNA sequence: TGTGCCAGTGGGATAGCGGGAGTTAGCACCGGGGAGCTGTTTTTT.

This rearrangement joins TRBV11-2 to TRBJ2-3; 9 bases match TRBD1. The germline V gene has CDR1 SGHAT and CDR2 FQNNGV. This CDR3 spans 15 amino acids. The junction had 3 bases not matched to a gene; V was cut back by 5 bases and J by 0 bases. The CDR3 DNA reads as TGTGCCAGCAGCCGGGGACAGGGTAGCACAGATACGCAGTATTTT. This encodes CASSRGQGSTDTQYF.

This clone was observed a few times. The chain is built from TRBV5-1 and TRBJ1-2, with D uncertain. CDR1 and CDR2 (germline): SGHRS, YFSETQ. Trimming shortened V by 5 bases and J by 0 bases, and 17 bases separated the two germline ends. The CDR3 has 16 residues. The CDR3 sequence: CASRQLTPSSNYGYTF. The CDR3 DNA reads as TGCGCCAGCAGACAACTGACTCCCTCTTCTAACTATGGCTACACCTTC.

In regard to this clone: Relative to the germline gene, one junction end is altered; a read error may explain this. CDR3 nucleotide sequence: TGTGCCAGCACTGAAGAATGGGACAGAAGTGAGCAGTTCTTC. Residues: CASTEEWDRSEQFF. V and J are TRBV2 and TRBJ2-1; 7 nucleotides line up with TRBD1. The CDR3 is 14 residues long. In germline, CDR1 is SNHLY, CDR2 FYNNEI. The full variable domain, in which reference TRBV2 and TRBJ2-1 provide the parts outside the CDR3, is EPEVTQTPSHQVTQMGQEVILRCVPISNHLYFYWYRQILGQKVEFLVSFYNNEISEKSEIFDDQFSVERPDGSNFTLKIRSTKLEDSAMYFCASTEEWDRSEQFFGPGTRLTVL.

V is TRBV5-4 and J is TRBJ1-2; 7 bases line up with TRBD1. The CDR3 runs 18 residues. Trimming took 5 bases from V and 2 from J; bases not matched to a gene: 18. In germline, CDR1 is SGHNT, CDR2 YYREEE (reference sequence). The CDR3 here is CASSRPSYRDSMNYGYTF. CDR3 DNA sequence: TGTGCCAGCAGTCGTCCCTCATACCGGGACAGCATGAACTATGGCTACACCTTC.

The V and J genes are TRBV28 and TRBJ2-2; tentative D call: TRBD2 (6 bases). Germline values: CDR1 MDHEN, CDR2 SYDVKM. CDR3 length: 15 residues. V dropped 6 bases and J dropped 4 bases, with 15 bases sitting between them. CDR3 residues: CASSPLGGSTGELFF. The CDR3 bases are TGTGCCAGCAGCCCCCTCGGGGGAAGCACCGGGGAGCTGTTTTTT.

The genes are TRBV19 and TRBJ2-3, with 12 positions matching TRBD2. The CDR3 has 19 residues. Germline assignment: CDR1 LNHDA and CDR2 SQIVND (reference sequence). With 0 bases clipped from V and 2 bases from J, the junction kept 9 bases outside the gene matches. The CDR3: CASSIESSGRGGITDTQYF. The CDR3, as DNA: TGTGCCAGTAGTATAGAGTCTAGCGGGAGGGGAGGAATCACAGATACGCAGTATTTT. Combining the CDR3 with reference TRBV19 and TRBJ2-3 gives the whole variable domain DGGITQSPKYLFRKEGQNVTLSCEQNLNHDAMYWYRQDPGQGLRLIYYSQIVNDFQKGDIAEGYSVSREKKESFPLTVTSAQKNPTAFYLCASSIESSGRGGITDTQYFGPGTRLTVL.

Written as DNA, the CDR3 is TGTGCCAGCAGCCTACCGAACCTAGCGGGAGTTTTTTACGAGCAGTACTTC. Its translation is CASSLPNLAGVFYEQYF. The chain links TRBV7-2 to TRBJ2-7, with 10 positions matching TRBD2. CDR1 and CDR2 from the germline V gene are SGHTA and FQGNSA. After removal of 5 bases from V and 4 bases from J, the junction contained 14 bases not matched to a gene. The CDR3 has 17 amino acids.

The rearrangement joins TRBV5-8 to TRBJ2-1; 11 positions match TRBD2. V trimming: 4 bases; J trimming: 3 bases; junction bases outside the gene matches: 3. There are 15 residues in the CDR3. Germline lookup yields CDR1 SGHTS and CDR2 YDEGEE. The DNA of the CDR3 is TGTGCCAGCAGCCGAGGGACTAGCGGCTACAATGAGCAGTTCTTC. Translation: CASSRGTSGYNEQFF.

The chain carries TRBV7-2 and TRBJ2-1, with D maybe TRBD2 (7 bases). This CDR3 has 15 residues. V was trimmed by 5 bases and J by 9 bases, leaving 20 bases between them. Per the germline V gene, CDR1 is SGHTA and CDR2 is FQGNSA. In nucleotides, the CDR3 is TGTGCCAGCAGCCAAAGGGGGGGTAGGTTTTCTGAGCAGTTCTTC. As protein: CASSQRGGRFSEQFF.

The chain couples TRBV13 to TRBJ1-1; 7 bases map to TRBD1. Germline values: CDR1 PRHDT, CDR2 FYEKMQ (reference sequence). This CDR3 is 15 amino acids long. J gave up 0 bases and V 5 bases, and 6 bases lay outside the gene matches. CDR3 DNA sequence: TGTGCCAGCAGCGCTCGACAGGGTTTGAACACTGAAGCTTTCTTT. Translation gives CASSARQGLNTEAFF.

The rearrangement links TRBV18 to TRBJ1-1; D is uncertain. V was clipped by 2 bases and J by 1 base, with 11 bases between them. CDR1 and CDR2 from the germline V gene are KGHSH and LQKENI. The CDR3 totals 15 residues. The CDR3 region is CASSPRGYRNTEAFF. CDR3 nucleotide sequence: TGTGCCAGCTCACCAAGAGGGTATAGGAACACTGAAGCTTTCTTT.

The rearrangement joins TRBV19 to TRBJ2-2; TRBD1 agrees at 7 bases. This CDR3 contains 14 residues. V shed 7 bases and J 3 bases; nucleotides not matched to a gene: 5. Germline CDR1 LNHDA, CDR2 SQIVND (reference sequence). CDR3 protein: CASIRDRDTGELFF. CDR3 DNA sequence: TGTGCCAGTATTCGAGACAGGGACACCGGGGAGCTGTTTTTT.

The V gene is TRBV28, the J gene TRBJ2-7, with 14 nucleotides matching TRBD2. J gave up 3 bases and V 6 bases, and 4 bases lay outside the gene matches. Germline V gene sequence: CDR1 MDHEN, CDR2 SYDVKM. CDR3 length: 15 amino acids. This chain's CDR3 is CASSRGLAGDYEQYF. CDR3 nucleotides: TGTGCCAGCAGCCGGGGACTAGCGGGGGACTACGAGCAGTACTTC.

The chain recombines TRBV6-2 or TRBV6-3 with TRBJ2-5; 16 nucleotides line up with TRBD2. The V gene's germline CDR1 is MNHEY and CDR2 SVGEGT. The CDR3 is 17 residues long. The ends lost 5 bases at V and 5 bases at J; junction bases unmatched: 8. CDR3 loop: CASSMGLAGGPRETQYF. The DNA of the CDR3 is TGTGCCAGCAGTATGGGACTAGCGGGAGGGCCGAGGGAGACCCAGTACTTC.

The chain recombines TRBV10-2 with TRBJ1-3; no definite D call. CDR3 length: 13 amino acids. V lost 3 bases and J 1 base, leaving 4 bases between the germline ends. The germline V gene has CDR1 WSHSY and CDR2 SAAADI. In nucleotides, the CDR3 is TGCGCCAGCAGTGAACAGTCTGGAAACACCATATATTTT. The encoded protein is CASSEQSGNTIYF.

This clone was counted once. The chain employs TRBV15 and TRBJ2-7; 8 nucleotides match TRBD2. Germline V CDR1 and CDR2: LNHNV, YYDKDF (reference sequence). V lost 0 bases to trimming and J lost 2 bases; unmatched junction nucleotides: 6. This CDR3 is 16 amino acids long. CDR3 residues: CATSRDRGAGAYEQYF. CDR3 nucleotide sequence: TGTGCCACCAGCAGAGATCGAGGAGCGGGAGCCTACGAGCAGTACTTC.

This chain links TRBV19 with TRBJ2-5; 8 nucleotides line up with TRBD2. In germline, CDR1 is LNHDA, CDR2 SQIVND (reference sequence). The CDR3 is made up of 13 amino acids. V lost 5 bases to trimming and J lost 3 bases; unmatched junction nucleotides: 2. The CDR3 reads CASSVGLEETQYF. The CDR3 DNA reads TGTGCCAGTAGTGTGGGACTAGAAGAGACCCAGTACTTC.

The V gene is TRBV28, the J gene TRBJ1-1; unclear D gene. The V gene lost 4 bases and the J gene lost 10 bases, with 10 bases spanning the gap. The V gene's germline CDR1 is MDHEN and CDR2 SYDVKM. CDR3 size: 11 residues. CDR3 residues: CASSSLEGAFF. The CDR3 bases are TGTGCCAGCAGTTCCCTAGAAGGAGCTTTCTTT.

This clone appeared once. The J gene is TRBJ2-5, the V gene TRBV11-3, with 9 bases matching TRBD1. This CDR3 has 15 amino acids. Looked up from germline, CDR1 is SGHNT and CDR2 is YENEEA. Trimming took 5 bases from V and 1 from J; bases not matched to a gene: 5. CDR3 coding DNA: TGTGCCAGCAGCCGTGGGACAGGGAGCCAAGAGACCCAGTACTTC. It codes for CASSRGTGSQETQYF.

This clone has just one count. The rearrangement links TRBV3-1 (or the pseudogene TRBV3-2) to TRBJ2-3; D remains ambiguous. This CDR3 spans 14 amino acids. The V end was cut by 6 bases, the J end by 2 bases, with 12 bases between. CDR1 LGHDT and CDR2 YNNKEL come from the germline V gene (reference sequence). Here the CDR3 DNA reads TGTGCCAGCAGTCTCACAAAAAACACAGATACGCAGTATTTT. Translating it yields CASSLTKNTDTQYF.

CDR3 loop: CASSRLGGQGEQYV. CDR3 in DNA: TGTGCCAGCAGCCGATTGGGGGGGCAGGGCGAGCAGTACGTC. The chain combines TRBV6-6 with TRBJ2-7, with a tentative D call TRBD2 (7 bases). Germline loops: CDR1 MNHNY, CDR2 SVGAGI (reference sequence). The CDR3 is 14 residues long. The ends were cut back, 6 bases at V and 6 bases at J, with 18 bases in the middle.

This chain links TRBV5-5 with TRBJ2-5; D is possibly TRBD1 (6 bases). This CDR3 spans 16 amino acids. V shed 0 bases and J shed 2 bases, with 14 bases lying between them. Germline loops: CDR1 SGHKS, CDR2 YYEKEE (reference sequence). The CDR3 protein is CASSLGTTGAQETQYF. CDR3 nucleotides: TGTGCCAGCAGCTTGGGGACGACAGGCGCACAAGAGACCCAGTACTTC.

This clone was recorded a few times. The chain couples TRBV5-1 to TRBJ2-2; no clear D gene. V was cut by 3 bases and J by 3 bases, with 9 bases left in between. The germline gives CDR1 SGHRS, CDR2 YFSETQ. The CDR3 totals 14 residues. The CDR3 sequence: CASSSRSDTGELFF. CDR3 nucleotides: TGCGCCAGCAGCTCAAGGAGCGACACCGGGGAGCTGTTTTTT. The entire variable domain, with the rest obtained from reference TRBV5-1 and TRBJ2-2, is as follows: KAGVTQTPRYLIKTRGQQVTLSCSPISGHRSVSWYQQTPGQGLQFLFEYFSETQRNKGNFPGRFSGRQFSNSRSEMNVSTLELGDSALYLCASSSRSDTGELFFGEGSRLTVL.

The rearrangement joins TRBV30 to TRBJ2-7, with D maybe TRBD1 (5 bases). V was clipped by 4 bases and J by 2 bases, with 15 bases between them. CDR3 length: 14 amino acids. Germline V gene lookup returns CDR1 GTSNPN and CDR2 SVGIG (reference sequence). The CDR3 sequence: CAWTIQGFAYEQYV. The CDR3 DNA reads TGTGCCTGGACTATCCAGGGTTTTGCCTACGAGCAGTACGTC.

The V and J genes are TRBV10-3 and TRBJ2-7; TRBD1 matches 7 bases. V lost 8 bases and J lost 2; bases outside the gene matches: 6. In germline, CDR1 is ENHRY, CDR2 SYGVKD. The length of the CDR3 is 13 residues. In nucleotides, the CDR3 is TGTGCCATCGCAAGACAGGGAACCTACGAGCAGTACGTC. Protein product: CAIARQGTYEQYV.

The chain is built from TRBV28 and TRBJ1-1; 8 bases are shared with TRBD1. J was trimmed by 11 bases and V by 4 bases; bases with no gene match: 15. Germline V gene sequence: CDR1 MDHEN, CDR2 SYDVKM. The CDR3 totals 15 residues. CDR3 sequence reads: CASSSPGQGPNEAFF. The DNA of the CDR3 is TGTGCCAGCAGTTCCCCCGGACAGGGCCCAAATGAGGCTTTCTTT.